Listed below are T cell receptor beta chains from one sample, sequenced in a study of cytomegalovirus exposure and HLA in healthy donors. Clones were read by immunoSEQ multiplex PCR, and TCRdb kept only the in-frame ones, dropping some. The sample includes approximately 100,000 clones, about 79% seen only once; the top ten take roughly 6.2%. Sample: PBMCs. The receptors come from a man aged 55 to 70 in good health and CMV-seropositive. Each CDR3 is given with its conserved first and last residue. D genes are given only for firm matches. Rows may omit the clone size; those that give it use once, few, many or a size class.

J gene: TRBJ1-5; clone size: .; D gene: .; V gene: TRBV19; CDR3 DNA: TGTGCCAGTAGTATTGAAGTAGGGGGTGGCAATCAGCCCCAGCATTTT; CDR3 protein: CASSIEVGGGNQPQHF
J gene: TRBJ2-1; clone size: .; D gene: TRBD2; V gene: TRBV6-1; CDR3 DNA: TGTGCCGTCGAAACCCGTAGCGGGTTGTACAATGAGCAGTTCTTC; CDR3 protein: CAVETRSGLYNEQFF
J gene: TRBJ2-7; clone size: .; D gene: TRBD2; V gene: TRBV18; CDR3 DNA: TGTGCCAGCTCATTTAGTAGGGCTAGCGGGGGATACGAGCAGTACTTC; CDR3 protein: CASSFSRASGGYEQYF
J gene: TRBJ1-1; clone size: few; D gene: .; V gene: TRBV2; CDR3 DNA: TGTGCCAGCAGTCAGGATGGCACTGAAGCTTTCTTT; CDR3 protein: CASSQDGTEAFF
J gene: TRBJ2-3; clone size: .; D gene: TRBD2; V gene: TRBV29-1; CDR3 DNA: TGCAGCGTTGACGGGGGGGCAGATACGCAGTATTTT; CDR3 protein: CSVDGGADTQYF
J gene: TRBJ2-3; clone size: .; D gene: .; V gene: TRBV4-2; CDR3 DNA: TGTGCCAGCAGCCCCCCCAGGATTTCAACAGATACGCAGTATTTT; CDR3 protein: CASSPPRISTDTQYF
J gene: TRBJ2-5; clone size: .; D gene: .; V gene: TRBV11-1; CDR3 DNA: TGTGCCAGCAGCTTAGGGTACTGGGGGGATCAGACCCAGTACTTC; CDR3 protein: CASSLGYWGDQTQYF
J gene: TRBJ1-1; clone size: .; D gene: TRBD1; V gene: TRBV18; CDR3 DNA: TGTGCCAGCTCACCTCCAGGGGGGAACACTGAAGCTTTCTTT; CDR3 protein: CASSPPGGNTEAFF
J gene: TRBJ2-5; clone size: once; D gene: .; V gene: TRBV6-6; CDR3 DNA: TGTGCCAGCCGTCAGGGCGGCCCGATCCGGGAGACCCAGTACTTC; CDR3 protein: CASRQGGPIRETQYF
J gene: TRBJ1-6; clone size: few; D gene: TRBD1; V gene: TRBV6-1; CDR3 DNA: TGTGCCAGCAGTGACGCGGGACAGTCTTCACCCCTCCACTTT; CDR3 protein: CASSDAGQSSPLHF
J gene: TRBJ1-1; clone size: .; D gene: .; V gene: TRBV7-9; CDR3 DNA: TGTGCCAGCAGCTTCCTGGCTGGCGGTTTCGCTGAAGCTTTCTTT; CDR3 protein: CASSFLAGGFAEAFF
J gene: TRBJ2-7; clone size: once; D gene: .; V gene: TRBV18; CDR3 DNA: TGTGCCAGCTCATCGGGGGAATACGAGCAGTACTTC; CDR3 protein: CASSSGEYEQYF
J gene: TRBJ1-4; clone size: .; D gene: .; V gene: TRBV6-5; CDR3 DNA: TGTGCCACCCGTGGGAGGGATTGGGCTAATGAAAAACTGTTTTTT; CDR3 protein: CATRGRDWANEKLFF
J gene: TRBJ1-2; clone size: .; D gene: .; V gene: TRBV11-2; CDR3 DNA: TGTGCCAGCAGCTTAAGAGCGGCGTCCCCAGACTATGGCTACACCTTC; CDR3 protein: CASSLRAASPDYGYTF
J gene: TRBJ1-2; clone size: once; D gene: .; V gene: TRBV19; CDR3 DNA: TGTGCCAGTAGTCCCAGGGGATACGGCTCCCGGGATGGCTACACCTTC; CDR3 protein: CASSPRGYGSRDGYTF
J gene: TRBJ1-1; clone size: .; D gene: .; V gene: TRBV7-8; CDR3 DNA: TGTGCCAGCAGCTTAGACGAGACTCACACTGAAGCTTTCTTT; CDR3 protein: CASSLDETHTEAFF
J gene: TRBJ2-5; clone size: .; D gene: TRBD2; V gene: TRBV14; CDR3 DNA: TGTGCCAGCAGCCGGACTATGGCGGGGGGTAGGGAGACCCAGTACTTC; CDR3 protein: CASSRTMAGGRETQYF
J gene: TRBJ2-7; clone size: .; D gene: TRBD2; V gene: TRBV7-2; CDR3 DNA: TGTGCCAGCAGCTTAGAACCAGGGAGGGCCTACGAGCAGTACTTC; CDR3 protein: CASSLEPGRAYEQYF